The entry below gives a single T cell receptor beta chain sequence along with its context. Antigen unknown. V lost 0 bases, J lost 4 bases, and 13 bases lay in between. Germline assignment: CDR1 SGHRS and CDR2 YFSETQ. This CDR3 has 15 amino acids. This sample was taken from a study of CD8 T cells in Susac syndrome. Study results and limitations: In Susac syndrome, the CD4+ T cell repertoires did not show clonal expansion.

TCR beta sequences were obtained from blood CD8+ and CD4+ T cells. With random hexamers, about 0.45 to 1 ug RNA was reverse transcribed. One entry per CDR3 protein, called by TCRdb with MiXCR from the immunoSEQ multiplex PCR reads. The profile shows some 180,000 distinct CDR3 sequences, 85% to 95% of them singletons. Material for sequencing was CD4+ T cells from PBMCs. The source of this sequence is a human donor with Susac syndrome. This rearrangement joins TRBV5-1 to TRBJ1-1; tentatively, D is TRBD1 (5 bases). The CDR3 loop reads CASSLAGGRSTEAFF. CDR3 nucleotide sequence: TGCGCCAGCAGCTTGGCTGGGGGTAGGAGCACTGAAGCTTTCTTT.